These 32 T cell receptor beta chains share one sample of origin, sequenced in a study of circulating and synovial CD4+ cells in juvenile arthritis. Clones were sequenced by immunoSEQ multiplex PCR, and TCRdb holds only the in-frame ones, with some missing. The sample shows approximately 36,000 clones, over 85% of them seen only once. Sequences were obtained from CD4+ T cells from blood. The receptors derive from a human donor with juvenile idiopathic arthritis.

Comment on this clone: Other DNA sequences in the sample encode the same CDR3. J is TRBJ1-6 and V is TRBV4-3; possibly TRBD1 for D (5 bases). Trimming stripped 4 bases from V and 0 bases from J, with 10 bases between. Germline V CDR1 and CDR2: LGHNA, YSLEER. CDR3 size: 16 residues. The CDR3 loop is CASSLDKSSYNSPLHF. The CDR3 DNA follows: TGCGCCAGCAGCCTGGACAAGAGCTCCTATAATTCACCCCTCCACTTT.

About this clone itself: A read error may produce the germline difference seen at one junction end. Other DNA sequences in this sample translate to the same CDR3. V gene TRBV7-2 combines with J gene TRBJ1-2; 8 positions agree with TRBD1. Germline values: CDR1 SGHTA, CDR2 FQGNSA. This CDR3 spans 15 amino acids. The CDR3 region is CASSLGQGDLYGYTF. The CDR3 bases are TGTGCCAGCAGTTTAGGACAGGGAGATCTCTATGGCTACACCTTC.

This clone was counted once. The chain combines TRBV5-6 with TRBJ2-3; D is undetermined. In germline, CDR1 is SGHDT, CDR2 YYEEEE. V shed 3 bases and J shed 1 base, with 9 bases lying between them. The CDR3 is 14 residues long. DNA of the CDR3: TGTGCCAGCAGCTGGGCATTTGGCACAGATACGCAGTATTTT. This codes for CASSWAFGTDTQYF.

The chain combines TRBV7-9 with TRBJ2-2; 7 bases agree with TRBD1. Germline loops: CDR1 SEHNR, CDR2 FQNEAQ (reference sequence). Trimming took 8 bases from V and 6 from J; bases not matched to a gene: 6. The CDR3 consists of 13 residues. CDR3 protein: CASEGAAAGELFF. CDR3 sequence (DNA): TGTGCCAGCGAGGGGGCAGCGGCCGGGGAGCTGTTTTTT.

The rearrangement joins TRBV7-9 to TRBJ1-4; D gene unclear. The CDR3 extends over 11 amino acids. The germline V and J ends were trimmed by 7 bases and 8 bases, with 8 bases remaining between them. Germline CDR1 is SEHNR and CDR2 is FQNEAQ (reference sequence). CDR3 nucleotide sequence: TGTGCCAGCAACAAACCGGAAAAACTGTTTTTT. Residues: CASNKPEKLFF.

The rearrangement uses TRBV5-1 and TRBJ1-5; TRBD1 might be the D (5 bases). Per germline, CDR1 SGHRS and CDR2 YFSETQ. The V end lost 2 bases, the J end lost 3 bases, and 12 bases lay between the germline ends. The CDR3 extends over 15 amino acids. CDR3 in amino acids: CASSLSSGINQPQHF. CDR3 DNA: TGCGCCAGCAGCTTAAGTTCAGGGATCAATCAGCCCCAGCATTTT. Drawing the rest from reference TRBV5-1 and TRBJ1-5, the complete variable domain is KAGVTQTPRYLIKTRGQQVTLSCSPISGHRSVSWYQQTPGQGLQFLFEYFSETQRNKGNFPGRFSGRQFSNSRSEMNVSTLELGDSALYLCASSLSSGINQPQHFGDGTRLSIL.

The chain joins TRBV5-1 to TRBJ1-1; tentative D call: TRBD1 (6 bases). CDR3 length: 13 amino acids. V was pared by 5 bases and J by 1 base, with 9 bases between. Germline lookup yields CDR1 SGHRS and CDR2 YFSETQ. CDR3 sequence: CASRGGSNTEAFF. The CDR3 DNA reads TGCGCCAGCAGAGGGGGTTCGAACACTGAAGCTTTCTTT.

J is TRBJ1-5 and V is TRBV4-1, with D uncertain. Germline assignment: CDR1 MGHRA and CDR2 YSYEKL. The ends were cut back, 0 bases at V and 4 bases at J, with 16 bases in the middle. The CDR3 contains 17 residues. CDR3 nucleotides: TGCGCCAGCAGCCAAGATAACAGCGCTAGCCTTAATCAGCCCCAGCATTTT. It is translated as CASSQDNSASLNQPQHF.

The rearrangement joins TRBV14 to TRBJ2-7; 7 bases are shared with TRBD1. There are 15 residues in the CDR3. The ends lost 5 bases at V and 2 bases at J; junction bases unmatched: 9. The germline CDR1 and CDR2 sequences are SGHDN and FVKESK. The CDR3 sequence: CASSRPGTEPYEQYF. The CDR3 DNA sequence: TGTGCCAGCAGCAGGCCCGGGACAGAACCCTACGAGCAGTACTTC.

The chain has TRBV18 and TRBJ2-1, with 9 bases fitting TRBD1. The CDR3 is 16 amino acids. Germline V gene data show CDR1 as KGHSH and CDR2 as LQKENI. V gave up 5 bases and J gave up 6 bases; unmatched junction bases: 11. CDR3 coding DNA: TGTGCCAGCTCAGCCAGAGGGGACAGGGACTTCAATGAGCAGTTCTTC. Its protein is CASSARGDRDFNEQFF.

The chain employs TRBV10-3 and TRBJ1-2; TRBD1 matches at 8 bases. J lost 4 bases, V lost 6 bases, and 7 bases had no gene match. The CDR3 has 14 residues. Looked up from germline, CDR1 is ENHRY and CDR2 is SYGVKD. The CDR3 DNA reads TGTGCCATCAGCGGGACAGGTGGGGGCTATGGCTACACCTTC. It encodes CAISGTGGGYGYTF.

This clone was picked up a small number of times. J is TRBJ1-2 and V is TRBV19, with D possibly matching TRBD1 (5 bases). The V gene's germline CDR1 is LNHDA and CDR2 SQIVND (reference sequence). The CDR3 runs 15 residues. V lost 4 bases and J lost 4, with 16 bases in between. The CDR3 region has the DNA TGTGCCAGTAGTAGGGGGGATCCCCAACTCTATGGCTACACCTTC. It yields the protein CASSRGDPQLYGYTF.

Details on this clone: The sample has other DNA sequences that encode this CDR3 too. The genes are TRBV18 and TRBJ2-4; no clear D. The germline V gene encodes CDR1 KGHSH and CDR2 LQKENI. The CDR3 extends over 19 amino acids. Trimming shortened V by 4 bases and J by 0 bases, and 22 bases separated the two germline ends. The CDR3 reads CASSQPPPGSTLAKNIQYF. CDR3 DNA: TGTGCCAGCTCACAACCTCCCCCAGGTTCCACTCTAGCCAAAAACATTCAGTACTTC.

This clone was seen just once. This chain joins TRBV4-1 and TRBJ2-7, with 8 bases fitting TRBD1. Germline-derived CDR1 and CDR2 are MGHRA and YSYEKL. The CDR3 sequence is 15 residues long. J lost 2 bases, V lost 4 bases, and 7 bases had no gene match. Written as DNA, the CDR3 is TGCGCCAGCAGCCTCTCAGGGGGCTCTGCCTACGAGCAGTACTTC. Its protein is CASSLSGGSAYEQYF.

The gene calls are TRBV6-5 and TRBJ1-6; no definite D call. The germline CDR1 and CDR2 sequences are MNHEY and SVGAGI. The CDR3 contains 14 residues. V lost 3 bases to trimming and J lost 8 bases, with 11 bases between them. The CDR3 nucleotides are TGTGCCAGCAGTTATAGCACAAAATATTCACCCCTCCACTTT. Amino acid sequence: CASSYSTKYSPLHF.

The V and J genes are TRBV15 and TRBJ2-1, with TRBD1 matching 9 bases. Trimming at V came to 4 bases and at J to 7 bases, leaving 14 bases not matched to a gene. Per the germline V gene, CDR1 is LNHNV and CDR2 is YYDKDF (reference sequence). This CDR3 comprises 17 residues. The CDR3 DNA is TGTGCCACCAGCACAGGTTACCCGGGACAGGGAGTGAATGAGCAGTTCTTC. Translated, it gives CATSTGYPGQGVNEQFF.

V usage is TRBV7-3 and J usage is TRBJ2-6; D is perhaps TRBD2 (5 bases). CDR1 is SGHTA and CDR2 is FQGTGA in the germline V gene. V was shortened by 5 bases and J by 0 bases, with 14 bases between the two germline ends. The CDR3 has 17 residues. Written as DNA, the CDR3 is TGTGCCAGCAGCCCCAATCACGGGATCTCTGGGGCCAACGTCCTGACTTTC. Amino acids: CASSPNHGISGANVLTF. Together with reference TRBV7-3 and TRBJ2-6, the CDR3 gives the full variable domain: GAGVSQTPSNKVTEKGKYVELRCDPISGHTALYWYRQSLGQGPEFLIYFQGTGAADDSGLPNDRFFAVRPEGSVSTLKIQRTERGDSAVYLCASSPNHGISGANVLTFGAGSRLTVL.

This clone has only one observation. The sample has other DNA sequences that encode this CDR3 too. The chain employs TRBV13 and TRBJ1-6; D perhaps matches TRBD1 (6 bases). V shed 3 bases and J shed 8 bases, with 20 bases lying between them. The CDR3 loop spans 17 amino acids. CDR1 is PRHDT and CDR2 is FYEKMQ in the germline V gene (reference sequence). The DNA of the CDR3 is TGTGCCAGCAGCTTGGGACCTTATCGGCCAGGGGATTCACCCCTCCACTTT. It yields the protein CASSLGPYRPGDSPLHF.

The V gene is TRBV6-5, the J gene TRBJ1-2; tentatively, D is TRBD1 (6 bases). V was clipped by 0 bases and J by 6 bases, with 17 bases between them. Looked up from germline, CDR1 is MNHEY and CDR2 is SVGAGI. The CDR3 runs to 16 residues. The CDR3, as DNA: TGTGCCAGCAGTTACTCGAGGGGGGGGCCGGGTGATGGCTACACCTTC. Translated, it gives CASSYSRGGPGDGYTF.

The rearrangement links TRBV27 to TRBJ2-3; 8 bases are a match to TRBD2. Looked up from germline, CDR1 is MNHEY and CDR2 is SMNVEV (reference sequence). V lost 5 bases to trimming and J lost 5 bases; unmatched junction nucleotides: 9. This CDR3 region has 15 residues. CDR3 sequence reads: CASSRRGGRGDTQYF. CDR3 bases: TGTGCCAGCAGTAGACGGGGGGGCCGAGGAGATACGCAGTATTTT.

The chain uses TRBV19 and TRBJ1-2; D is perhaps TRBD1 (6 bases). This CDR3 contains 16 residues. V was pared by 2 bases and J by 7 bases, with 20 bases between. Germline CDR1 is LNHDA and CDR2 is SQIVND (reference sequence). CDR3 in amino acids: CASSIPSAHRVVGYTF. CDR3 sequence (DNA): TGTGCCAGTAGTATACCTTCGGCGCACAGGGTGGTTGGCTACACCTTC.

This clone was seen just once. The V and J genes are TRBV5-1 and TRBJ2-2; 8 nucleotides align to TRBD2. Germline V gives CDR1 SGHRS, CDR2 YFSETQ. The CDR3 is 16 residues long. V lost 4 bases, J lost 5 bases, and 10 bases stayed unmatched. The CDR3 loop is CASSGGLEFFTGELFF. CDR3 in DNA: TGCGCCAGCAGCGGGGGACTAGAGTTTTTTACCGGGGAGCTGTTTTTT.

The V call is TRBV6-5, the J call TRBJ1-6; TRBD1 is a possible D gene (6 bases). The CDR3 covers 15 residues. V dropped 2 bases and J dropped 10 bases, with 15 bases sitting between them. Germline CDR1 and CDR2: MNHEY and SVGAGI. The CDR3 here is CASSYGGSPYSPLHF. The CDR3, as DNA: TGTGCCAGCAGTTACGGGGGCTCTCCGTACTCACCCCTCCACTTT.

The chain links TRBV6-6 to TRBJ1-6; tentative D call: TRBD1 (5 bases). Trimming shortened V by 6 bases and J by 9 bases, and 18 bases separated the two germline ends. The germline gives CDR1 MNHNY, CDR2 SVGAGI (reference sequence). The CDR3 is 15 amino acids. This CDR3 reads CASSALQGMISPLHF. The CDR3 coding sequence is TGTGCCAGCAGCGCCCTCCAGGGTATGATTTCACCCCTCCACTTT.

The CDR3 bases are TGTGCCAGCTCAAGCCGACAGGGATCGGGCTACAATGAGCAGTTCTTC. Its protein is CASSSRQGSGYNEQFF. This rearrangement joins TRBV18 to TRBJ2-1; 7 bases are shared with TRBD1. CDR1 is KGHSH and CDR2 is LQKENI in the germline V gene. The CDR3 has 16 amino acids. After removal of 5 bases from V and 3 bases from J, the junction contained 10 bases not matched to a gene.

The rearrangement uses TRBV19 and TRBJ2-5; TRBD1 might be the D (5 bases). CDR3 length: 15 residues. CDR1 and CDR2 (germline): LNHDA, SQIVND (reference sequence). The V end was cut by 1 base, the J end by 3 bases, with 12 bases between. CDR3 nucleotide sequence: TGTGCCAGTAGTATAGCCGGACATCCTAAAGAGACCCAGTACTTC. Its protein product is CASSIAGHPKETQYF.

This clone was detected only a few times. The chain links TRBV19 to TRBJ2-1; D call uncertain. V shed 6 bases and J shed 2 bases, with 5 bases lying between them. Germline CDR1 LNHDA, CDR2 SQIVND (reference sequence). The CDR3 has 12 amino acids. CDR3 in amino acids: CASSNTYNEQFF. For the CDR3, the DNA is TGTGCCAGTAGCAACACCTACAATGAGCAGTTCTTC. The full variable domain, its missing parts supplied by reference TRBV19 and TRBJ2-1, is DGGITQSPKYLFRKEGQNVTLSCEQNLNHDAMYWYRQDPGQGLRLIYYSQIVNDFQKGDIAEGYSVSREKKESFPLTVTSAQKNPTAFYLCASSNTYNEQFFGPGTRLTVL.

V usage is TRBV11-2 and J usage is TRBJ2-1; the match to TRBD2 covers 7 bases. Germline V gives CDR1 SGHAT, CDR2 FQNNGV. The CDR3 loop spans 16 amino acids. With 6 bases clipped from V and 7 bases from J, the junction kept 15 bases outside the gene matches. Here the CDR3 DNA reads TGTGCCAGCAGGATTCAGGGACCCTATAGCGGGAATGAGCAGTTCTTC. This codes for CASRIQGPYSGNEQFF.

About this clone itself: The DNA is omitted, as the CDR3 cannot be located on it reliably, and the CDR3 follows TCRdb's listing. J is TRBJ2-2 and V is TRBV27; TRBD2, the D gene given by the table, was not confirmed from the DNA. The CDR3 is made up of 15 amino acids, end residues included. Germline CDR1 is MNHEY and CDR2 is SMNVEV (reference sequence). The CDR3 here is CASHFGEGRGGELFF.

This rearrangement joins TRBV7-2 to TRBJ1-2, with a possible D match to TRBD1 (6 bases). Germline CDR1 SGHTA, CDR2 FQGNSA. The CDR3 length is 14 residues. V lost 6 bases and J 7 bases, leaving 18 bases between the germline ends. The CDR3 spells CASSPLTGSTGYTF. The CDR3 nucleotides read TGTGCCAGCAGTCCTCTGACAGGCTCGACTGGCTACACCTTC.

V gene TRBV4-1 combines with J gene TRBJ1-2; possible D gene TRBD1, 6 bases. The V end lost 4 bases, the J end lost 0 bases, and 9 bases lay between the germline ends. CDR1 is MGHRA, CDR2 YSYEKL, per germline. There are 14 residues in the CDR3. CDR3 sequence: CASSLDRANYGYTF. CDR3 nucleotide sequence: TGCGCCAGCAGCCTGGACAGAGCTAACTATGGCTACACCTTC.

The CDR3 DNA reads TGTGCTAGTGGTACAGGGGGCGGAGGGCTGGCTTTCTTT. It encodes CASGTGGGGLAFF. J is TRBJ1-1 and V is TRBV12-5; 9 bases are shared with TRBD1. Unmatched junction bases numbered 9, after V lost 5 bases and J lost 11 bases. The CDR3 consists of 13 residues. CDR1 is LGHNT and CDR2 is FRNRAP in the germline V gene.